Below, 14 T cell receptor beta chains from the same sample are listed, as sequenced in a study of PD-1 blockade in classical Hodgkin lymphoma. All patients relapsed after autologous stem cell transplantation, and brentuximab vedotin exposure varied. Method: immunoSEQ multiplex PCR; TCRdb's copy keeps in-frame clones and lacks some. The data contain 95,000 to 100,000 clones, around nine tenths of them singletons. This specimen consisted of peripheral blood mononuclear cells (PBMCs), obtained before the second cycle of nivolumab. These receptors originate from a human donor with classical Hodgkin lymphoma.

The genes are TRBV19 and TRBJ2-6; unclear D gene. Germline loops: CDR1 LNHDA, CDR2 SQIVND (reference sequence). V was trimmed by 1 base and J by 0 bases, leaving 1 base between them. The CDR3 is made up of 14 amino acids. The chain's CDR3 is CASSIASGANVLTF. DNA for the CDR3: TGTGCCAGTAGTATAGCCTCTGGGGCCAACGTCCTGACTTTC.

The CDR3 coding sequence is TGCGCCAGCAGCACCGGTAGCACAGATACGCAGTATTTT. Translation gives CASSTGSTDTQYF. The chain carries TRBV5-1 and TRBJ2-3; D gene uncertain. V lost 4 bases, J lost 0 bases, and 6 bases lay in between. This CDR3 has 13 residues. Looked up from germline, CDR1 is SGHRS and CDR2 is YFSETQ.

V usage is TRBV11-2 and J usage is TRBJ2-3; weak D call: TRBD2 (6 bases). Trimming cost V 7 bases and J 7 bases, with 18 bases left between them. The CDR3 is made up of 14 amino acids. Germline CDR1 SGHAT, CDR2 FQNNGV. The DNA for the CDR3 is TGTGCCAGCAACAAATTGACTAGTTGGCATACGCAGTATTTT. Translated, it gives CASNKLTSWHTQYF.

This chain joins TRBV6-1 and TRBJ1-1; TRBD1 might be the D (6 bases). Germline V CDR1 and CDR2: MNHNS, SASEGT. V was pared by 5 bases and J by 0 bases, with 10 bases between. The CDR3 spans 14 residues. The DNA of the CDR3 is TGTGCCAGCAGTCCGGACAGCCTGAACACTGAAGCTTTCTTT. Its protein product is CASSPDSLNTEAFF.

This clone was detected only once. The rearrangement joins TRBV5-4 to TRBJ1-5; D possibly corresponds to TRBD1 (6 bases). This CDR3 contains 14 residues. Germline CDR1 is SGHNT and CDR2 is YYREEE (reference sequence). Trimming took off 2 bases at V and 2 bases at J, with 8 bases between the two ends. The CDR3 sequence is CASSFEGGNQPQHF. The CDR3 bases are TGTGCCAGCAGCTTTGAGGGGGGCAATCAGCCCCAGCATTTT.

The chain combines TRBV28 with TRBJ1-5; possibly TRBD1 for D (6 bases). V was trimmed by 3 bases and J by 4 bases, leaving 13 bases between them. The CDR3 is 15 amino acids. Per germline, CDR1 MDHEN and CDR2 SYDVKM. DNA for the CDR3: TGTGCCAGCAGTTTTCTCGGACAGCTAAATCAGCCCCAGCATTTT. Translation: CASSFLGQLNQPQHF.

The chain links TRBV2 to TRBJ1-1; D may be TRBD1 (6 bases). Trimming removed 4 bases from V and 4 bases from J, with 13 bases in between. The CDR3 runs 14 residues. CDR1 and CDR2 from the germline V gene are SNHLY and FYNNEI. CDR3 nucleotide sequence: TGTGCCAGCAGTGTAGGGGGGGGGATCACTGAAGCTTTCTTT. It codes for CASSVGGGITEAFF.

This sequence joins TRBV5-1 and TRBJ1-5; D uncertain. Trimming took off 0 bases at V and 6 bases at J, with 7 bases between the two ends. The CDR3 covers 13 residues. Germline values: CDR1 SGHRS, CDR2 YFSETQ. The CDR3 protein is CASSLEGSQPQHF. CDR3 nucleotides: TGCGCCAGCAGCTTGGAGGGTAGTCAGCCCCAGCATTTT.

The chain couples TRBV6-5 to TRBJ1-2; 9 bases fit TRBD1. Per the germline V gene, CDR1 is MNHEY and CDR2 is SVGAGI. The length of the CDR3 is 13 residues. Trimming removed 5 bases from V and 7 bases from J; junction bases left unmatched: 5. CDR3 DNA sequence: TGTGCCAGCAGTCCGACAGGGGGTATTGGCTACACCTTC. Residues: CASSPTGGIGYTF.

The chain employs TRBV11-2 and TRBJ1-6; 10 nucleotides match TRBD1. From germline, CDR1 is SGHAT and CDR2 FQNNGV. The CDR3 is made up of 17 amino acids. V shed 1 base, J shed 10 bases, and the junction held 10 bases outside the gene matches. This chain's CDR3 is CASSLAMGDRGKSPLHF. The CDR3 coding sequence is TGTGCCAGCAGCTTAGCTATGGGGGACAGGGGAAAATCACCCCTCCACTTT.

J is TRBJ2-1 and V is TRBV19, with 7 bases aligning to TRBD2. With V trimmed by 1 base and J by 6 bases, 3 bases remained unmatched. This CDR3 has 14 amino acids. Germline assignment: CDR1 LNHDA and CDR2 SQIVND (reference sequence). The CDR3 loop reads CASSIVGEGNEQFF. CDR3 nucleotide sequence: TGTGCCAGTAGTATAGTTGGGGAGGGCAATGAGCAGTTCTTC.

This clone was seen only once. V usage is TRBV7-9 and J usage is TRBJ1-5; 9 positions match TRBD1. V lost 4 bases and J lost 0; bases outside the gene matches: 4. Germline loops: CDR1 SEHNR, CDR2 FQNEAQ (reference sequence). The CDR3 is made up of 16 amino acids. The CDR3 loop is CASSSWTGASNQPQHF. For the CDR3, the DNA is TGTGCCAGCAGCTCCTGGACAGGGGCTAGCAATCAGCCCCAGCATTTT.

V usage is TRBV11-2 and J usage is TRBJ2-7; D gene uncertain. The CDR3 extends over 15 amino acids. V lost 1 base to trimming and J lost 2 bases, with 12 bases between them. The germline gives CDR1 SGHAT, CDR2 FQNNGV. CDR3 residues: CASSLVFDTAYEQYF. In nucleotides, the CDR3 is TGTGCCAGCAGCTTAGTATTCGACACAGCCTACGAGCAGTACTTC.

The chain joins TRBV19 to TRBJ2-1; D not resolved. Germline V CDR1 and CDR2: LNHDA, SQIVND (reference sequence). V was trimmed by 3 bases and J by 8 bases, leaving 17 bases between them. This CDR3 has 15 residues. The CDR3 DNA follows: TGTGCCAGTAGTATCCGCCCGGGTCCAGTTTATGAGCAGTTCTTC. Its translation is CASSIRPGPVYEQFF.